A single sample is the source of the 20 T cell receptor beta chains below, sequenced in a study of control samples from healthy donors and cancer patients. Libraries were prepared by immunoSEQ multiplex PCR; TCRdb keeps only in-frame clonotypes and omits some of them. The data show around 76,000 clones, with roughly 90% seen just once and around 9.5% held by the top ten. Sample: PBMCs. These receptors came from a woman between 50 and 59 years old with colorectal cancer.

J is TRBJ2-7 and V is TRBV27; the D gene is possibly TRBD2 (7 bases). The V gene lost 5 bases and the J gene lost 6 bases, with 14 bases spanning the gap. Looked up from germline, CDR1 is MNHEY and CDR2 is SMNVEV (reference sequence). The CDR3 has 13 residues. The CDR3 sequence: CASSHGGGSEQYV. In nucleotides, the CDR3 is TGTGCCAGCAGTCATGGCGGGGGCAGCGAGCAGTACGTC.

The chain joins TRBV5-4 to TRBJ1-2; D remains unclear. V lost 1 base to trimming and J lost 3 bases, with 10 bases between them. Germline V gene lookup returns CDR1 SGHNT and CDR2 YYREEE (reference sequence). The CDR3 extends over 14 amino acids. CDR3 amino acids: CASSLYGVDYGYTF. DNA for the CDR3: TGTGCCAGCAGCTTGTATGGGGTTGACTATGGCTACACCTTC.

This clone was picked up one time. V gene TRBV15 combines with J gene TRBJ1-2; D unresolved. The V end was cut by 3 bases, the J end by 10 bases, with 12 bases between. CDR1 is LNHNV and CDR2 is YYDKDF in the germline V gene (reference sequence). The CDR3 runs to 12 residues. CDR3 coding DNA: TGTGCCACCAGCAGGGACGTTACGGACTACACCTTC. Translated, it gives CATSRDVTDYTF.

The J gene is TRBJ1-6, the V gene TRBV5-6; the D is unclear. Germline CDR1 SGHDT, CDR2 YYEEEE. Trimming took off 4 bases at V and 13 bases at J, with 9 bases between the two ends. The CDR3 runs 11 residues. This CDR3 is CASSPPSPLHF. The DNA for the CDR3 is TGTGCCAGCAGCCCCCCCTCCCCCCTCCACTTT. Full variable domain (rest looked up from reference TRBV5-6 and TRBJ1-6): DAGVTQSPTHLIKTRGQQVTLRCSPKSGHDTVSWYQQALGQGPQFIFQYYEEEERQRGNFPDRFSGHQFPNYSSELNVNALLLGDSALYLCASSPPSPLHFGNGTRLTVT.

The rearrangement uses TRBV7-2 and TRBJ2-1; TRBD2 might be the D (5 bases). V was trimmed by 4 bases and J by 5 bases, leaving 15 bases between them. Germline-derived CDR1 and CDR2 are SGHTA and FQGNSA. This CDR3 contains 15 residues. CDR3 DNA: TGTGCCAGCAGCTCGATATGGACTGGAAACAATGAGCAGTTCTTC. Translated, it gives CASSSIWTGNNEQFF.

This chain links TRBV30 with TRBJ1-1; a possible D gene is TRBD1 (5 bases). The germline V gene encodes CDR1 GTSNPN and CDR2 SVGIG (reference sequence). V was pared by 2 bases and J by 3 bases, with 10 bases between. The CDR3 covers 13 residues. The CDR3 region has the DNA TGTGCCTGGAGTCCGGGGCTCGACACTGAAGCTTTCTTT. Its translation: CAWSPGLDTEAFF.

The genes are TRBV21-1 and TRBJ2-7; the table's D gene call, TRBD2, was not cross checked with the DNA. TRBV21-1 is an annotated pseudogene. The CDR3 has 14 amino acids. This CDR3 reads CASSKGGESYEQYV. The CDR3 coding sequence is TGTGCCAGCAGCAAGGGGGGAGAGTCCTACGAGCAGTACGTC.

The table lists this clone with a count of one. The chain carries TRBV7-9 and TRBJ1-4, with TRBD1 as a possible D gene (6 bases). The CDR3 has 15 residues. Germline CDR1 and CDR2: SEHNR and FQNEAQ (reference sequence). Trimming pared 1 base from V and 8 bases from J, leaving 14 bases between. The DNA of the CDR3 is TGTGCCAGCAGCTTAGGGGGGGCCGGTGAGGAAAAACTGTTTTTT. It encodes CASSLGGAGEEKLFF.

This clone was observed a handful of times. J is TRBJ1-2 and V is TRBV14; 12 nucleotides agree with TRBD1. The germline V gene has CDR1 SGHDN and CDR2 FVKESK. Trimming cost V 0 bases and J 8 bases; bases outside gene matches: 10. The CDR3 spans 17 residues. The CDR3 sequence: CASSQDRGQGATRGYTF. The DNA of the CDR3 is TGTGCCAGCAGCCAAGATAGGGGACAGGGGGCGACGAGAGGCTACACCTTC.

The chain joins TRBV2 to TRBJ2-5; 10 nucleotides align to TRBD1. The CDR3 runs 17 residues. V shed 4 bases and J 3 bases; nucleotides not matched to a gene: 11. CDR1 SNHLY and CDR2 FYNNEI come from the germline V gene. The CDR3 sequence is CASSASLWDRGEETQYF. Written as DNA, the CDR3 is TGTGCCAGCAGTGCGTCGTTATGGGACAGGGGTGAAGAGACCCAGTACTTC.

The count of this clone is one. The genes are TRBV5-4 and TRBJ2-5; TRBD2 agrees at 14 bases. Trimming removed 4 bases from V and 5 bases from J; junction bases left unmatched: 4. The CDR3 contains 15 residues. The V gene's germline CDR1 is SGHNT and CDR2 YYREEE (reference sequence). CDR3 bases: TGTGCCAGCAGCCTGCGACTAGCGGGGGGGGAGACCCAGTACTTC. This gives the protein CASSLRLAGGETQYF.

This clone showed up just once. This chain connects TRBV19 to TRBJ1-2; 10 nucleotides match TRBD1. The V gene end was trimmed by 6 bases and the J gene end by 3 bases; junction bases not matched to a gene: 7. Per germline, CDR1 LNHDA and CDR2 SQIVND (reference sequence). CDR3 length: 15 residues. The CDR3 protein is CASRTVTGGDYGYTF. CDR3 DNA: TGTGCCAGTAGGACCGTGACAGGGGGCGACTATGGCTACACCTTC.

J is TRBJ2-3 and V is TRBV5-1; perhaps TRBD2 as D (6 bases). The CDR3 is made up of 15 amino acids. CDR1 and CDR2 (germline): SGHRS, YFSETQ. The V end was cut by 3 bases, the J end by 1 base, with 12 bases between. CDR3 protein: CASSWGDSGTDTQYF. DNA for the CDR3: TGCGCCAGCAGCTGGGGGGACTCGGGCACAGATACGCAGTATTTT.

This chain connects TRBV5-1 to TRBJ2-3; 11 bases are a match to TRBD2. Per the germline V gene, CDR1 is SGHRS and CDR2 is YFSETQ. V lost 5 bases to trimming and J lost 6 bases; unmatched junction nucleotides: 11. There are 16 residues in the CDR3. The CDR3 is CASRLLAGGPADTQYF. The CDR3 DNA follows: TGCGCCAGCAGATTGTTAGCGGGGGGGCCAGCCGATACGCAGTATTTT.

The chain has TRBV2 and TRBJ1-3; 8 nucleotides line up with TRBD1. Germline V gene sequence: CDR1 SNHLY, CDR2 FYNNEI. The CDR3 totals 13 residues. The junction had 0 bases not matched to a gene; V was cut back by 2 bases and J by 6 bases. This chain's CDR3 is CASSEQGANTIYF. CDR3 bases: TGTGCCAGCAGTGAACAGGGGGCAAACACCATATATTTT.

This chain connects TRBV5-1 to TRBJ1-1, with TRBD1 matching over 8 bases. CDR1 is SGHRS, CDR2 YFSETQ, per germline. The CDR3 extends over 17 amino acids. Unmatched junction bases numbered 7, after V lost 0 bases and J lost 0 bases. The CDR3 sequence is CASSLVGQGAMNTEAFF. CDR3 nucleotide sequence: TGCGCCAGCAGCTTGGTAGGACAGGGAGCCATGAACACTGAAGCTTTCTTT. The full variable domain, with the rest looked up from reference TRBV5-1 and TRBJ1-1, is KAGVTQTPRYLIKTRGQQVTLSCSPISGHRSVSWYQQTPGQGLQFLFEYFSETQRNKGNFPGRFSGRQFSNSRSEMNVSTLELGDSALYLCASSLVGQGAMNTEAFFGQGTRLTVV.

The chain has TRBV19 and TRBJ1-2; D is undetermined. Between the trimmed V and J ends, which lost 7 bases and 2 bases, there was a span of 11 bases. Germline loops: CDR1 LNHDA, CDR2 SQIVND (reference sequence). The CDR3 is 13 amino acids. The CDR3 bases are TGTGCCAGTAACCCGGACGGGAACTATGGCTACACCTTC. Its protein product is CASNPDGNYGYTF. Full variable domain (rest looked up from reference TRBV19 and TRBJ1-2): DGGITQSPKYLFRKEGQNVTLSCEQNLNHDAMYWYRQDPGQGLRLIYYSQIVNDFQKGDIAEGYSVSREKKESFPLTVTSAQKNPTAFYLCASNPDGNYGYTFGSGTRLTVV.

The V call is TRBV28, the J call TRBJ1-2; 7 bases agree with TRBD1. The germline CDR1 and CDR2 sequences are MDHEN and SYDVKM. The trim removed 2 bases at V and 0 bases at J, leaving 9 bases unmatched. This CDR3 contains 17 residues. CDR3 region: CASSLRGGVLSNYGYTF. The CDR3 DNA sequence: TGTGCCAGCAGTTTAAGAGGGGGCGTACTATCTAACTATGGCTACACCTTC.

The CDR3 protein is CASRHSWTVGQSYTF. In nucleotides, the CDR3 is TGTGCCAGCAGACACTCCTGGACGGTCGGGCAGAGCTACACCTTC. The chain uses TRBV3-1 (or the pseudogene TRBV3-2) and TRBJ1-2; D is undetermined. Germline V gene lookup returns CDR1 LGHDT and CDR2 YNNKEL (reference sequence). Trimming cost V 6 bases and J 9 bases, with 23 bases left between them. The CDR3 runs 15 residues.

J is TRBJ2-1 and V is TRBV5-8, with 10 bases fitting TRBD2. This CDR3 is built from 15 residues. The V segment lost 0 bases and the J segment 7 bases; nucleotides outside the gene matches: 4. Germline-derived CDR1 and CDR2 are SGHTS and YDEGEE. CDR3 in amino acids: CASSLALGLANEQFF. In DNA, the CDR3 is TGTGCCAGCAGCTTGGCTCTGGGACTAGCGAATGAGCAGTTCTTC.